The 19 T cell receptor beta chains reported below all come from one sample, sequenced in a study of cytomegalovirus exposure and HLA in healthy donors listed by TCRdb under 2017. Library construction relied on the immunoSEQ multiplex PCR assay. For the multiplex PCR, a mixture combining 60 forward primers for TCR Vbeta segments and 13 reverse primers for TCR Jbeta segments was used. TCRdb carries this immuneACCESS record with in-frame sequences only. Its versions omit some clonotypes, under half of them owing to an unresolved V gene in the studies checked, with the rest unexplained. This sample's table carries about 190,000 clones. The ten biggest clones cover over 0.75% of the sample. The sample consisted of PBMCs. All receptors come from a young woman in good health and CMV-seropositive.

The chain is built from TRBV11-3 and TRBJ1-1; 10 nucleotides agree with TRBD1. The germline gives CDR1 SGHNT, CDR2 YENEEA. Trimming cost V 2 bases and J 4 bases; bases outside gene matches: 4. The CDR3 length is 15 residues. In nucleotides, the CDR3 is TGTGCCAGCAGCTTACGGGGACAGGGGCCCACTGAAGCTTTCTTT. Its translation is CASSLRGQGPTEAFF.

The rearrangement links TRBV2 to TRBJ2-7; D perhaps matches TRBD1 (5 bases). Germline V gives CDR1 SNHLY, CDR2 FYNNEI. Trimming pared 7 bases from V and 3 bases from J, leaving 10 bases between. This CDR3 comprises 12 residues. DNA of the CDR3: TGTGCCAGCAAACAGGAATACTACGAGCAGTACTTC. The encoded protein is CASKQEYYEQYF.

Written as DNA, the CDR3 is TGTGCCAGCAGCTTGGATCGGGACAGGGGCAGCTATGGCTACACCTTC. Amino acid sequence: CASSLDRDRGSYGYTF. This chain links TRBV5-4 with TRBJ1-2; TRBD1 matches 10 bases. CDR3 size: 16 residues. Germline CDR1 reads SGHNT; CDR2 reads YYREEE (reference sequence). V shed 0 bases, J shed 4 bases, and the junction held 6 bases outside the gene matches.

V and J are TRBV28 and TRBJ1-1, with D perhaps matching TRBD1 (5 bases). V lost 3 bases, J lost 0 bases, and 17 bases lay in between. Germline V gives CDR1 MDHEN, CDR2 SYDVKM. The CDR3 consists of 17 residues. CDR3 loop: CASSFRLHRYMNTEAFF. Here the CDR3 DNA reads TGTGCCAGCAGTTTCCGCCTCCACAGGTATATGAACACTGAAGCTTTCTTT. The full variable domain, rest sourced from reference TRBV28 and TRBJ1-1, is DVKVTQSSRYLVKRTGEKVFLECVQDMDHENMFWYRQDPGLGLRLIYFSYDVKMKEKGDIPEGYSVSREKKERFSLILESASTNQTSMYLCASSFRLHRYMNTEAFFGQGTRLTVV.

The chain joins TRBV6-1 to TRBJ2-1, with D possibly TRBD2 on 6 matching bases. The V end was cut by 10 bases, the J end by 0 bases, with 13 bases between. Per germline, CDR1 MNHNS and CDR2 SASEGT. CDR3 length equals 14 residues. The CDR3 coding sequence is TGTGCCATCAGGGACTTTGCCTCCTACAATGAGCAGTTCTTC. Amino acid sequence: CAIRDFASYNEQFF.

CDR3 bases: TGCGCCAGCAGCTCGGGACAACGTAACCTAGGTGAAAAACTGTTTTTT. Residues: CASSSGQRNLGEKLFF. The V call is TRBV5-1, the J call TRBJ1-4; tentatively, D is TRBD1 (6 bases). The CDR3 is made up of 16 amino acids. Germline CDR1 and CDR2: SGHRS and YFSETQ. V was cut by 3 bases and J by 7 bases, with 19 bases left in between.

The gene calls are TRBV12-5 and TRBJ2-7, with D maybe TRBD2 (6 bases). V lost 1 base, J lost 3 bases, and 10 bases lay in between. In germline, CDR1 is LGHNT, CDR2 FRNRAP. The CDR3 extends over 14 amino acids. Written as DNA, the CDR3 is TGTGCTAGTGGTTTGGGAACGACTAGCTACGAGCAGTACTTC. This encodes CASGLGTTSYEQYF. Combining the CDR3 with reference TRBV12-5 and TRBJ2-7 gives the whole variable domain DARVTQTPRHKVTEMGQEVTMRCQPILGHNTVFWYRQTMMQGLELLAYFRNRAPLDDSGMPKDRFSAEMPDATLATLKIQPSEPRDSAVYFCASGLGTTSYEQYFGPGTRLTVT.

This chain uses TRBV15 with TRBJ2-5; tentative D call: TRBD1 (7 bases). Trimming removed 6 bases from V and 1 base from J, with 12 bases in between. Germline V gene data show CDR1 as LNHNV and CDR2 as YYDKDF (reference sequence). The CDR3 has 14 amino acids. CDR3 sequence reads: CATSRQGGQETQYF. CDR3 DNA sequence: TGTGCCACCAGTCGACAGGGAGGCCAAGAGACCCAGTACTTC.

V gene TRBV7-2 combines with J gene TRBJ1-1; D uncertain. Per germline, CDR1 SGHTA and CDR2 FQGNSA. This CDR3 is 15 amino acids long. V shed 3 bases and J shed 0 bases, with 11 bases lying between them. CDR3 amino acids: CASSLEPGMNTEAFF. CDR3 bases: TGTGCCAGCAGCTTGGAGCCGGGGATGAACACTGAAGCTTTCTTT.

The chain couples TRBV7-2 to TRBJ2-3, with TRBD2 identical over 8 bases. Per the germline V gene, CDR1 is SGHTA and CDR2 is FQGNSA. The CDR3 length is 16 residues. V shed 7 bases and J 4 bases; nucleotides not matched to a gene: 13. CDR3 protein: CASNNRAGGVPDTQYF. CDR3 coding DNA: TGTGCCAGCAACAACAGGGCGGGAGGAGTGCCAGATACGCAGTATTTT.

This sequence joins TRBV5-1 and TRBJ2-7, with 12 bases matching TRBD2. Germline V gives CDR1 SGHRS, CDR2 YFSETQ. V was clipped by 4 bases and J by 4 bases; unmatched bases: 3. The CDR3 runs to 14 residues. CDR3 DNA: TGCGCCAGCAGCCTGACTAGCGGGAGTTACGAGCAGTACTTC. Protein sequence: CASSLTSGSYEQYF. The full variable domain, with the rest looked up from reference TRBV5-1 and TRBJ2-7, is KAGVTQTPRYLIKTRGQQVTLSCSPISGHRSVSWYQQTPGQGLQFLFEYFSETQRNKGNFPGRFSGRQFSNSRSEMNVSTLELGDSALYLCASSLTSGSYEQYFGPGTRLTVT.

J is TRBJ2-2 and V is TRBV30; TRBD2 might be the D (7 bases). Germline V gene sequence: CDR1 GTSNPN, CDR2 SVGIG (reference sequence). The V gene lost 5 bases and the J gene lost 6 bases, with 19 bases spanning the gap. CDR3 length: 15 amino acids. CDR3 coding DNA: TGTGCCTGGGCCCGCGGGGGCGGTTACGCCGGGGAGCTGTTTTTT. Amino acids: CAWARGGGYAGELFF.

The chain recombines TRBV30 with TRBJ1-1, with a weak D call TRBD1 (5 bases). The CDR3 is made up of 13 amino acids. The V gene lost 8 bases and the J gene lost 4 bases, with 17 bases spanning the gap. Germline CDR1 and CDR2: GTSNPN and SVGIG (reference sequence). CDR3 loop: CAGMGGQGTEAFF. CDR3 in DNA: TGTGCCGGGATGGGAGGGCAGGGCACTGAAGCTTTCTTT.

The chain couples TRBV6-4 to TRBJ2-7; 9 bases match TRBD1. CDR1 is MRHNA, CDR2 SNTAGT, per germline. Trimming took 1 base from V and 4 from J; bases not matched to a gene: 5. The CDR3 sequence is 15 residues long. The DNA for the CDR3 is TGTGCCAGCAGTGACTTCGCGGGACAGGGTTACGAGCAGTACTTC. It encodes CASSDFAGQGYEQYF.

V is TRBV28 and J is TRBJ1-3; 8 bases are shared with TRBD1. J was trimmed by 2 bases and V by 5 bases; bases with no gene match: 5. This CDR3 has 15 amino acids. Germline V lookup: CDR1 MDHEN, CDR2 SYDVKM. CDR3 amino acids: CASSVGQGPGNTIYF. For the CDR3, the DNA is TGTGCCAGCAGTGTCGGACAGGGTCCTGGAAACACCATATATTTT.

V gene TRBV2 combines with J gene TRBJ1-1; D is uncertain. The CDR3 length is 10 residues. V lost 7 bases and J lost 10, with 10 bases in between. CDR1 is SNHLY, CDR2 FYNNEI, per germline. Here the CDR3 reads CASNLLGAFF. The CDR3 nucleotides read TGTGCCAGCAATCTACTTGGAGCTTTCTTT.

The V gene is TRBV18, the J gene TRBJ1-2; tentatively, D is TRBD1 (5 bases). V dropped 3 bases and J dropped 3 bases, with 17 bases sitting between them. The CDR3 extends over 16 amino acids. Germline V gene data show CDR1 as KGHSH and CDR2 as LQKENI. The CDR3 loop reads CASSPTDETAYYGYTF. Here the CDR3 DNA reads TGTGCCAGCTCACCGACCGATGAGACAGCGTACTATGGCTACACCTTC.

V and J are TRBV30 and TRBJ2-4; TRBD2 might be the D (5 bases). Germline CDR1 is GTSNPN and CDR2 is SVGIG (reference sequence). Trimming stripped 1 base from V and 0 bases from J, with 13 bases between. This CDR3 has 16 amino acids. CDR3: CAWSGTGNLAKNIQYF. CDR3 in DNA: TGTGCCTGGAGTGGGACGGGAAACCTAGCCAAAAACATTCAGTACTTC.

This chain links TRBV19 with TRBJ2-1; D may be TRBD2 (6 bases). The germline V gene has CDR1 LNHDA and CDR2 SQIVND (reference sequence). V lost 3 bases to trimming and J lost 6 bases, with 9 bases between them. CDR3 length equals 13 residues. CDR3: CASSIGSGNEQFF. CDR3 in DNA: TGTGCCAGTAGTATTGGTAGCGGCAATGAGCAGTTCTTC.